This is a list of T cell receptor beta chains from one sample in a study of metastatic and nonmetastatic thyroid tumors. TCRdb ran MiXCR on the PCR reads. The data contain 39,000 or so clones, about 45% of them singletons. Material: tumor tissue. These receptors originate from a male donor with papillary thyroid cancer or a benign thyroid nodule (not recorded which). Some clones in this sample may be carry-over from other donors' samples. Both conserved end residues are trimmed from each CDR3.

j_gene | v_gene | len | CDR3aa
TRBJ1-3 | TRBV30 | 11 | ARGGLAGNTIY
TRBJ2-7 | TRBV12-3/TRBV12-4 | 13 | ASTHSGRRAYEQY
TRBJ2-7 | TRBV20-1 | 10 | SAGSGSGEQY
TRBJ2-2 | TRBV5-1 | 14 | ASSSFGTGVTGELF
TRBJ2-7 | TRBV6-1 | 12 | ASSLAGDPYEQY
TRBJ1-1 | TRBV28 | 11 | ASSLPAYTEAF
TRBJ1-2 | TRBV12-3/TRBV12-4 | 12 | ASSLGYMGSGYT
TRBJ1-1 | TRBV10-3 | 11 | AISERDSLKAF
TRBJ1-1 | TRBV6-9 | 12 | ASSYPGPNTEAF
TRBJ2-7 | TRBV30 | 13 | AWSANDRAGDEQY
TRBJ1-1 | TRBV30 | 12 | AWTHDRGRAEAF